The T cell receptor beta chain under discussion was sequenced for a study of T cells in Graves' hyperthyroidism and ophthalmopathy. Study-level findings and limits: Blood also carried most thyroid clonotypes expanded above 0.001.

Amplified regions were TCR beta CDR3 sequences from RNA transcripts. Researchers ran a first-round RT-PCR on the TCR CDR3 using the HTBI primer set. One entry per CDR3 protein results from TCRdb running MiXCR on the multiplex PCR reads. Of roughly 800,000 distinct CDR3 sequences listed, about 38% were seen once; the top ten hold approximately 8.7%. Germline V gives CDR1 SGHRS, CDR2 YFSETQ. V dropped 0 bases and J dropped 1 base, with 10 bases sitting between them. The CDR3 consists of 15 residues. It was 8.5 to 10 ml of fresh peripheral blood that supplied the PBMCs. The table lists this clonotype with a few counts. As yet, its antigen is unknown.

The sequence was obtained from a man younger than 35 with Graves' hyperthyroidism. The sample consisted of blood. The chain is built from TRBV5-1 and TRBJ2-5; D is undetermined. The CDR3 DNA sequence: TGCGCCAGCAGCTTGGATGGCAGGCGCCAAGAGACCCAGTACTTC. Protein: CASSLDGRRQETQYF.